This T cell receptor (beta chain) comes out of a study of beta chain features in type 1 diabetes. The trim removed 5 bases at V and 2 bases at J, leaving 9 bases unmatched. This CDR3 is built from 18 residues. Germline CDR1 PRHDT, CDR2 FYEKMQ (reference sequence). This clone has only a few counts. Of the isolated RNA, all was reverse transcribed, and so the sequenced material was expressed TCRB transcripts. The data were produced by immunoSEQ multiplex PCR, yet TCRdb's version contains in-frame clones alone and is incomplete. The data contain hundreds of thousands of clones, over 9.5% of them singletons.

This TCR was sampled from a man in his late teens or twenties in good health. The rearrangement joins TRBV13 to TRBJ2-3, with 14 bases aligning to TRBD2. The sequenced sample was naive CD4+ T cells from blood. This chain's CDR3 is CASSIRTSGGPNTDTQYF. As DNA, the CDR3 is TGTGCCAGCAGCATCCGGACTAGCGGGGGGCCCAACACAGATACGCAGTATTTT.